This entry features one TCR beta chain sequence. Germline lookup yields CDR1 SQVTM and CDR2 ANQGSEA. V was clipped by 4 bases and J by 5 bases, with 15 bases between them. There are 13 residues in the CDR3. These data come from a study of beta chain features in type 1 diabetes. Across the whole study: In age, gender and cell yields, patients were similar to healthy donors.

Reverse transcription of all isolated RNA meant that expressed TCRB transcripts were sequenced. Some clones are missing from TCRdb's copy, which holds only in-frame ones; the method was immunoSEQ multiplex PCR. The sample holds fewer than 900,000 clones, about a sixth seen once. The authors obtained over 95% purity in all sorted populations. Sequencing was performed on naive CD4+ T cells from blood. The sequence derives from a woman aged 18-35 years in good health. This chain joins TRBV29-1 and TRBJ2-7, with no clear D. The chain's CDR3 is CSVAGDGVHEQYF. For the CDR3, the DNA is TGCAGCGTTGCCGGAGATGGGGTTCACGAGCAGTACTTC.